This T cell receptor (beta chain) was sequenced during a study of T-cell reconstitution after alpha-beta-depleted transplantation in children. Notes on the study in general: Hyperexpanded clones declined; after one year, newly produced T cells mostly supplied diversity. Several hundred expanded graft clones reportedly gave rise to the alpha-beta T cells present about two months after transplant. High day-60 TCRbeta diversity in some patients came from surviving recipient T cells and thymic progenitors.

Looked up from germline, CDR1 is SGDLS and CDR2 is YYNGEE. Trimming removed 3 bases at V and 5 bases at J, with 8 bases between. This CDR3 is built from 13 residues. During its preparation, the TCRbeta library received unique molecular identifiers. Using its own MiXCR run on the PCR reads, TCRdb lists one record per CDR3 protein. The data contain 800,000 to 1,000,000 distinct CDR3 sequences, about 26% of them singletons. A remark on this clonotype: No antigen is known for it.

The origin of this receptor is a boy younger than two who had a stem cell transplant for SCID, so the T cells may come from the graft donor. The sequencing used PBMCs, mostly from graft donor cells, collected 360 days after TCRalphabeta/CD19-depleted stem cell transplant. The genes are TRBV9 and TRBJ2-2; D remains ambiguous. CDR3 sequence: CASSGTETGELFF. DNA of the CDR3: TGTGCCAGCAGCGGCACAGAGACCGGGGAGCTGTTTTTT.